The 3 T cell receptor beta chains below were found in one sample sequenced in a study of T cell responses to AZD1222 COVID-19 vaccine. Profiled with immunoSEQ multiplex PCR; TCRdb holds only in-frame clones, not every one. The table lists roughly 120,000 clones, roughly 90% of them singletons. Sample: peripheral blood, taken on day 0 of AZD1222 vaccination. These receptors were obtained from an adult in good health.

V and J are TRBV18 and TRBJ1-2; weak D call: TRBD1 (6 bases). The CDR3 loop spans 14 amino acids. V was shortened by 0 bases and J by 8 bases, with 13 bases between the two germline ends. CDR1 is KGHSH, CDR2 LQKENI, per germline. The CDR3 is CASSPPLQGRGYTF. In DNA, the CDR3 is TGTGCCAGCTCACCACCGTTGCAGGGGCGAGGCTACACCTTC.

The J gene is TRBJ1-5, the V gene TRBV19; 9 nucleotides line up with TRBD1. Germline-derived CDR1 and CDR2 are LNHDA and SQIVND (reference sequence). The CDR3 runs 15 residues. The V segment lost 7 bases and the J segment 5 bases; nucleotides outside the gene matches: 9. CDR3 coding DNA: TGTGCCAGTAAAGGGGACAGGGTGATCGATCAGCCCCAGCATTTT. Protein: CASKGDRVIDQPQHF.

The gene calls are TRBV5-1 and TRBJ2-3; D is undetermined. CDR1 is SGHRS and CDR2 is YFSETQ in the germline V gene. CDR3 length: 14 residues. The germline V and J ends were trimmed by 0 bases and 4 bases, with 9 bases remaining between them. CDR3 sequence (DNA): TGCGCCAGCAGCTTGGGAGGATTCCCAGATACGCAGTATTTT. It specifies CASSLGGFPDTQYF.